This passage covers 22 T cell receptor beta chains from one sample sequenced in a study of blood T cell repertoires in COVID-19. Clones were read by immunoSEQ multiplex PCR, and TCRdb kept only the in-frame ones, dropping some. The data hold roughly 80,000 clones, with about four fifths observed a single time. The sequenced material came from peripheral blood. The source of these receptors is a woman aged 55-70 years with acute or convalescent COVID-19.

This chain uses TRBV21-1 with TRBJ2-7; the table names TRBD2, a call not compared with the DNA. TRBV21-1 is designated a pseudogene. This CDR3 has 16 residues. The chain's CDR3 is CASSKERGPGGYEQYF. CDR3 DNA: TGTGCCAGCAGCAAAGAGCGGGGGCCTGGGGGTTACGAGCAGTACTTC.

The chain is built from TRBV19 and TRBJ1-3; a possible D gene is TRBD1 (5 bases). The CDR3 has 16 amino acids. Trimming removed 4 bases at V and 5 bases at J, with 18 bases between. Germline loops: CDR1 LNHDA, CDR2 SQIVND (reference sequence). The DNA of the CDR3 is TGTGCCAGTAGTAGTACTGCGGGACCTCCAAGAAACACCATATATTTT. Protein: CASSSTAGPPRNTIYF.

The chain carries TRBV29-1 and TRBJ2-7; possibly TRBD2 for D (7 bases). CDR1 and CDR2 from the germline V gene are SQVTM and ANQGSEA. Trimming took off 6 bases at V and 2 bases at J, with 14 bases between the two ends. The CDR3 totals 13 residues. CDR3 protein: CSVGGGATYEQYF. The DNA for the CDR3 is TGCAGCGTCGGAGGGGGGGCAACCTACGAGCAGTACTTC.

The CDR3 spells CASSDQSDRVNTEAFF. The DNA for the CDR3 is TGCGCCAGCAGTGATCAATCGGACAGGGTGAACACTGAAGCTTTCTTT. J is TRBJ1-1 and V is TRBV10-1; TRBD1 matches at 8 bases. The CDR3 covers 16 residues. Germline CDR1 and CDR2: WNHNN and SYGVQD (reference sequence). The trim removed 3 bases at V and 0 bases at J, leaving 6 bases unmatched.

This clone was observed a single time. This chain joins TRBV19 and TRBJ1-3, with D hard to call. Germline V gene lookup returns CDR1 LNHDA and CDR2 SQIVND (reference sequence). The CDR3 runs to 15 residues. V was cut by 3 bases and J by 0 bases, with 9 bases left in between. In DNA, the CDR3 is TGTGCCAGTAGTATCGGTATCTTCTCTGGAAACACCATATATTTT. Translation: CASSIGIFSGNTIYF.

This chain connects TRBV5-1 to TRBJ2-3; tentatively, D is TRBD2 (6 bases). This CDR3 spans 16 amino acids. CDR1 and CDR2 from the germline V gene are SGHRS and YFSETQ. V lost 0 bases to trimming and J lost 4 bases, with 15 bases between them. The CDR3 here is CASSLDGGMSPDTQYF. CDR3 bases: TGCGCCAGCAGCTTGGACGGCGGGATGAGCCCAGATACGCAGTATTTT.

The chain is built from TRBV5-6 and TRBJ1-1; D not certain. This CDR3 has 13 amino acids. The V end lost 7 bases, the J end lost 0 bases, and 10 bases lay between the germline ends. The germline gives CDR1 SGHDT, CDR2 YYEEEE. The CDR3 DNA reads as TGTGCCAGCTTGGAGAGGGTGAACACTGAAGCTTTCTTT. It is translated as CASLERVNTEAFF.

The rearrangement uses TRBV7-3 and TRBJ1-2; 7 bases are a match to TRBD1. There are 13 residues in the CDR3. V was clipped by 5 bases and J by 5 bases; unmatched bases: 5. Per germline, CDR1 SGHTA and CDR2 FQGTGA. This CDR3 reads CASSQDRRYGYTF. In DNA form, the CDR3 reads TGTGCCAGCAGCCAGGACAGGCGGTATGGCTACACCTTC. Complete variable domain (other parts from reference TRBV7-3 and TRBJ1-2): GAGVSQTPSNKVTEKGKYVELRCDPISGHTALYWYRQSLGQGPEFLIYFQGTGAADDSGLPNDRFFAVRPEGSVSTLKIQRTERGDSAVYLCASSQDRRYGYTFGSGTRLTVV.

This chain connects TRBV6-2 or TRBV6-3 to TRBJ2-2; TRBD2 agrees at 10 bases. The CDR3 is made up of 19 amino acids. The junction had 8 bases not matched to a gene; V was cut back by 0 bases and J by 1 base. Germline V gene sequence: CDR1 MNHEY, CDR2 SVGEGT. CDR3: CASSYSSSGGPQNTGELFF. The CDR3 nucleotides read TGTGCCAGCAGTTACTCTTCTAGCGGGGGCCCTCAGAACACCGGGGAGCTGTTTTTT.

The gene calls are TRBV28 and TRBJ2-6; TRBD2 aligns across 7 bases. The germline V gene has CDR1 MDHEN and CDR2 SYDVKM. This CDR3 region has 18 residues. Unmatched junction bases numbered 11, after V lost 6 bases and J lost 0 bases. CDR3 sequence reads: CASRGGVAGNSGANVLTF. CDR3 nucleotides: TGTGCCAGCAGGGGAGGGGTAGCGGGCAACTCTGGGGCCAACGTCCTGACTTTC.

This chain connects TRBV4-2 to TRBJ1-2; maybe TRBD1 (6 bases). CDR1 is LGHNA, CDR2 YNFKEQ, per germline. The V gene lost 1 base and the J gene lost 5 bases, with 14 bases spanning the gap. The CDR3 has 15 amino acids. In DNA, the CDR3 is TGTGCCAGCAGCCAAGGTCGGACAGTAAATTATGGCTACACCTTC. Translated, it gives CASSQGRTVNYGYTF.

CDR3 sequence reads: CASSLTGVLTGELFF. CDR3 bases: TGTGCCAGCAGCCTGACAGGGGTACTCACCGGGGAGCTGTTTTTT. The rearrangement links TRBV7-8 to TRBJ2-2, with 8 nucleotides matching TRBD1. Trimming cost V 5 bases and J 4 bases; bases outside gene matches: 6. Per the germline V gene, CDR1 is SGHVS and CDR2 is FQNEAQ. The CDR3 is made up of 15 amino acids.

The genes are TRBV30 and TRBJ1-2, with 10 bases fitting TRBD1. The CDR3 covers 13 residues. V gave up 3 bases and J gave up 5 bases; unmatched junction bases: 3. Germline V gene sequence: CDR1 GTSNPN, CDR2 SVGIG (reference sequence). CDR3 loop: CAWRRDRGYGYTF. The DNA of the CDR3 is TGTGCCTGGAGACGGGACAGGGGTTATGGCTACACCTTC. The entire variable domain, with the rest obtained from reference TRBV30 and TRBJ1-2, is as follows: SQTIHQWPATLVQPVGSPLSLECTVEGTSNPNLYWYRQAAGRGLQLLFYSVGIGQISSEVPQNLSASRPQDRQFILSSKKLLLSDSGFYLCAWRRDRGYGYTFGSGTRLTVV.

The chain carries TRBV5-1 and TRBJ2-1; no clear D gene. Trimming pared 5 bases from V and 0 bases from J, leaving 9 bases between. Per germline, CDR1 SGHRS and CDR2 YFSETQ. This CDR3 region has 14 residues. CDR3 sequence: CASSFDNSYNEQFF. CDR3 nucleotide sequence: TGCGCCAGCAGTTTTGACAACTCCTACAATGAGCAGTTCTTC.

The V and J genes are TRBV3-1 (or the pseudogene TRBV3-2) and TRBJ1-1; D is possibly TRBD1 (5 bases). V shed 7 bases and J shed 3 bases, with 12 bases lying between them. This CDR3 is built from 13 residues. Per germline, CDR1 LGHDT and CDR2 YNNKEL (reference sequence). CDR3 nucleotide sequence: TGTGCCAGCACCCCTGGGGGGTACACTGAAGCTTTCTTT. Translation gives CASTPGGYTEAFF.

The chain combines TRBV27 with TRBJ1-2; D is uncertain. This CDR3 comprises 13 residues. The V and J ends lost 4 bases and 4 bases respectively, with 10 bases between them. Germline V CDR1 and CDR2: MNHEY, SMNVEV (reference sequence). The CDR3 coding sequence is TGTGCCAGCAGTTCCGGGTCCTTCTATGGCTACACCTTC. Translating it yields CASSSGSFYGYTF.

The chain is built from TRBV30 and TRBJ1-1, with 7 bases identical to TRBD1. This CDR3 contains 14 residues. Unmatched junction bases numbered 12, after V lost 0 bases and J lost 11 bases. Germline V gene sequence: CDR1 GTSNPN, CDR2 SVGIG (reference sequence). CDR3 protein: CAWSVRSGRGDAFF. DNA of the CDR3: TGTGCCTGGAGTGTTAGGTCGGGCAGGGGGGACGCTTTCTTT.

The V call is TRBV5-1, the J call TRBJ2-1; TRBD2 is a possible D gene (6 bases). CDR3 length: 15 amino acids. The germline V and J ends were trimmed by 6 bases and 1 base, with 14 bases remaining between them. Germline V lookup: CDR1 SGHRS, CDR2 YFSETQ. The CDR3 protein is CASTLRDLSYNEQFF. CDR3 bases: TGCGCCAGCACCCTCCGGGACTTATCCTACAATGAGCAGTTCTTC.

This sequence joins TRBV30 and TRBJ2-3; TRBD2 aligns across 8 bases. The CDR3 is 15 amino acids. The V gene end was trimmed by 2 bases and the J gene end by 3 bases; junction bases not matched to a gene: 7. Germline assignment: CDR1 GTSNPN and CDR2 SVGIG (reference sequence). The CDR3, as DNA: TGTGCCTGGAGTCCGGGGGGGGGCTCGACAGATACGCAGTATTTT. This translates into CAWSPGGGSTDTQYF.

The rearrangement links TRBV5-1 to TRBJ2-3, with 8 bases that match TRBD1. V shed 2 bases and J 5 bases; nucleotides not matched to a gene: 4. Per germline, CDR1 SGHRS and CDR2 YFSETQ. This CDR3 contains 14 residues. The CDR3 loop is CASSFLTGVDTQYF. The CDR3 nucleotides read TGCGCCAGCAGCTTTCTGACAGGGGTAGATACGCAGTATTTT.

V is TRBV14 and J is TRBJ1-1; no definite D call. The CDR3 totals 14 residues. Deletions cut 4 bases from V and 5 bases from J, with 14 bases between. The germline gives CDR1 SGHDN, CDR2 FVKESK. As DNA, the CDR3 is TGTGCCAGCAGCCTCGAGGGCGCGGGGACTGAAGCTTTCTTT. This codes for CASSLEGAGTEAFF. Filled out from reference TRBV14 and TRBJ1-1, the complete variable domain reads EAGVTQFPSHSVIEKGQTVTLRCDPISGHDNLYWYRRVMGKEIKFLLHFVKESKQDESGMPNNRFLAERTGGTYSTLKVQPAELEDSGVYFCASSLEGAGTEAFFGQGTRLTVV.

V is TRBV7-2 and J is TRBJ2-7; no definite D call. The CDR3 runs 11 residues. V was trimmed by 5 bases and J by 4 bases, leaving 6 bases between them. The germline V gene encodes CDR1 SGHTA and CDR2 FQGNSA. CDR3 loop: CASSVLYEQYF. The CDR3 DNA is TGTGCCAGCAGCGTCCTGTACGAGCAGTACTTC.